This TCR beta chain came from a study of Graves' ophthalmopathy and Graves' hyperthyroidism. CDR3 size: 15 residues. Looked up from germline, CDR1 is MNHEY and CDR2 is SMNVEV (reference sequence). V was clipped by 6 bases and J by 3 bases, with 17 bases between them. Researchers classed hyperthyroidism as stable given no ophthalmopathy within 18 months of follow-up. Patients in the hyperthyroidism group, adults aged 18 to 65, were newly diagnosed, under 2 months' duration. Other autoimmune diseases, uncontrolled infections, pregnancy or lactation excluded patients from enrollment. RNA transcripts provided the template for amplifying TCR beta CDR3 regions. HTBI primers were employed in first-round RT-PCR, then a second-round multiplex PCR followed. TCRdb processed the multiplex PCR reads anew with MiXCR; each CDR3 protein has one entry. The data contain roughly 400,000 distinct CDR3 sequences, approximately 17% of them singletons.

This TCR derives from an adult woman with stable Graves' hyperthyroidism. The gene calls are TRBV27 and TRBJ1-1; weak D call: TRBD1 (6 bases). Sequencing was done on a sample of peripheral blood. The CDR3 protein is CASRTWAGADTEAFF. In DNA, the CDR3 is TGTGCCAGCAGAACCTGGGCAGGGGCGGACACTGAAGCTTTCTTT.